This TCR beta chain is from a study of T cells after yellow fever vaccination (dated by TCRdb to the late 2010s). For the study in its entirety: The SMART-Seq v4 Ultra Low Input RNA kit was used to prepare libraries from fractions with low cell numbers. Bulk TCR alpha and beta repertoires were sequenced longitudinally to track T-cell clones before and after primary and booster YFV17D yellow fever vaccination. Two healthy male donors made up the cohort, one aged 18 to 29 years and the other aged 30 to 40 years. Blood was drawn at multiple timepoints before and after primary and secondary immunization, with bulk PBMC replicates and cell subsets isolated.

This sample's treatment or condition label indicates: live attenuated yellow fever vaccine strain. PBMCs were isolated from peripheral blood using a standard Ficoll-Paque protocol. CD4 and CD8 T-cell fractions were isolated with Dynabeads CD4 and CD8 positive selection kits. RNA was extracted with TriZol from bulk PBMCs, CD4 and CD8 fractions, and dextramer-positive and dextramer-negative fractions. TCR cDNA was synthesized by 5'RACE template switching, through which a universal primer site and unique molecular identifiers were introduced. Priming of cDNA synthesis was performed from both the TCR alpha and TCR beta constant segments. Two PCR steps were used to amplify libraries, with sample barcodes and sequencing adapters being added in the second step. Libraries were sequenced on Illumina HiSeq 2500 (2x100 bp) or NovaSeq (2x150 bp). The study's processing was this. Reads were demultiplexed and collapsed into UMI consensus sequences with MIGEC, and V(D)J alignment was performed with MiXCR. Vaccine-responding clonotypes were identified with edgeR using replicate PBMC samples, with FDR below 0.01 and a log2 fold change above 5 up to day 15 being required. Bulk clonotypes were assigned CD4 or CD8 identity according to which sequenced CD4 or CD8 repertoire held them at higher abundance. TCRdb's own reprocessing of the public reads used fastp at Q25 and MiXCR and kept productive beta chains. A single entry per CDR3 protein holds the most common genes and DNA from its merged rows. The V and J calls were determined by TCRdb, not by the authors. Present in this sample are roughly 74,000 distinct CDR3 sequences, roughly 7.4% of which were seen just once. 35% to 45% of the sample belongs to the ten largest clones.

This clonotype was picked up a small number of times. The target of this receptor is not known. Base quality data are lacking; no much larger clone is found one base away. From a lookup of the germline V gene (reference sequence), CDR1 and CDR2 are SEHNR and FQNEAQ. From the cysteine up to the phenylalanine, the CDR3 has a length of 16 residues. Just the 48-base CDR3 DNA is kept, in frame starting at base 1. V is cut back by 5 bases and J by 2 bases, with 8 bases in the junction unmatched. Points the paper makes about the study in general: A small share of clonotypes occurred in both CD4 and CD8 compartments, likely arising from convergent recombination. Compared with the primary T-cell response, the secondary T-cell response was weaker but faster, peaking on day 5 rather than day 15. After the booster, most clones that had expanded after primary vaccination were detected again (nearly 98% of CD4 and around nine tenths of CD8), suggesting broad maintenance of memory. Only two donors were included in the study, so the extent to which the findings can be generalized is limited. Because abundant contaminating clonotypes from the bulk population could be contained in FACS-sorted repertoires, computational filtering was required.

The chain employs TRBV7-9 and TRBJ2-1; the central 8 bases match TRBD1. The source of this sequence is a man between 18 and 35 years old who received the YFV17D yellow fever vaccine. The sample here was CD8+ T cells sorted from PBMCs, taken roughly 5 days after the first yellow fever vaccination. The DNA is as follows: TGTGCCAGCAGCACAACCCAGGGGGCCCCCTACAATGAGCAGTTCTTC. Translated, it gives CASSTTQGAPYNEQFF. Outside the CDR3, residues come from the reference TRBV7-9 and TRBJ2-1 proteins, so the full variable domain is: DTGVSQNPRHKITKRGQNVTFRCDPISEHNRLYWYRQTLGQGPEFLTYFQNEAQLEKSRLLSDRFSAERPKGSFSTLEIQRTEQGDSAMYLCASSTTQGAPYNEQFFGPGTRLTVL.